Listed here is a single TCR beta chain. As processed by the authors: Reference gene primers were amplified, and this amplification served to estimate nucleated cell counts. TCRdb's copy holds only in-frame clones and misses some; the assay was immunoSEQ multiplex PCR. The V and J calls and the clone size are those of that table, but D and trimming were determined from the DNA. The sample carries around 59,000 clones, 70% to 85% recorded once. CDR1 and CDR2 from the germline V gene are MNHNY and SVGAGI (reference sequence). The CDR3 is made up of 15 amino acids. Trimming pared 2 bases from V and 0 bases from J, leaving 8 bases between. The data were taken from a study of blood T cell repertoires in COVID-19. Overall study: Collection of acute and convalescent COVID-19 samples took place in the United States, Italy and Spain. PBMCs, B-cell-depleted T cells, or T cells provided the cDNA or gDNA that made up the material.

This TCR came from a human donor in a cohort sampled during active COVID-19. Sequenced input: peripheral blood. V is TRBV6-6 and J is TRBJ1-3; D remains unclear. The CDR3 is CASSYPMSSGNTIYF. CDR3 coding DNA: TGTGCCAGCAGTTACCCTATGTCCTCTGGAAACACCATATATTTT.